The source of this T cell receptor (beta chain) is a study of metastatic and nonmetastatic thyroid tumors. For the study at large: Malignant thyroid and benign thyroid patients provided blood and tumor or nodule tissue whose repertoires were compared.

Study outcomes and limitations: According to reports, the diversity of TCR beta was significantly higher in malignant thyroid tumors than in benign nodules, and this held in both blood and tumor samples.

The CDR3 length is 11 residues. Germline V gene lookup returns CDR1 LGHDT and CDR2 YNNKEL (reference sequence). Trimming removed 1 base at V and 6 bases at J, with 4 bases between. Original processing methods: A distant-metastasis classifier for papillary thyroid cancer was built using CDR3 differences across clinicopathological groups. TCRdb re-called clones via MiXCR from the PCR reads. The V and J calls come from TCRdb's annotation, not from the publication. This sample has about 93,000 clones, with 8.6% found just once. This clone is termed medium-sized. Antigen specificity is unknown. Every patient was untreated before thyroid surgery.

The rearrangement links TRBV3-1 to TRBJ2-7; D is ambiguous. The clonotype was recovered from a female donor with papillary thyroid cancer or a benign thyroid nodule (not recorded which). Some clones in this sample may be carry-over from other donors' samples. Sequenced sample: blood. The CDR3 DNA reads as TGTGCCAGCAGCCAAGGACCCGAGCAGTACTTC. Translating it yields CASSQGPEQYF.